Detailed here is one T cell receptor beta chain. Its antigen is as yet unknown. The source of the sample is a study of T-cell memory formation after mild COVID-19. Study-level background: Largely, TCR clusters stayed within a single donor.

Study-wide results and limits: The study found contracting CD4+ clones mainly in CM and EM and contracting CD8+ clones in EMRA.

The TCR alpha and TCR beta cDNA libraries, bearing sample barcodes and UMIs, were generated by 5'RACE using constant-segment primers. TCRdb analysed the 5' RACE reads with MiXCR anew, one entry per CDR3 protein. The sample carries roughly 86,000 distinct CDR3 sequences, approximately 15% recorded once. The receptor comes from a man between 18 and 29 years old who had mild COVID-19 (a few samples of this study predate the infection). Cell type and time point are not known. The sequenced sample consisted of PBMCs or a T cell subset sorted from them (not recorded which).

The CDR3 is CASSPKAGPSYNEQFF. The CDR3 DNA is TGTGCCAGCAGCCCCAAAGCGGGGCCCTCCTACAATGAGCAGTTCTTC. The chain employs TRBV7-9 and TRBJ2-1, with 7 nucleotides matching TRBD2. The germline gives CDR1 SEHNR, CDR2 FQNEAQ (reference sequence). The CDR3 contains 16 residues. J lost 0 bases, V lost 5 bases, and 7 bases had no gene match.